These T cell receptor beta chains were read from a single sample in a study of tumor-infiltrating lymphocytes in primary liver carcinoma. TCRdb processed the multiplex PCR reads anew with MiXCR; each CDR3 protein has one entry. The sample lists 300,000 to 350,000 distinct CDR3 sequences, roughly two thirds seen once, with 5% to 6.5% in the top ten. Input material: peripheral blood. The receptors stem from a man aged 35 to 55 with primary liver carcinoma and hepatitis B virus infection. The CDR3 runs from the conserved cysteine through the conserved F or W. The D gene is left open where the match is weak. The size field is filled for only some rows; it gives once, few, many or a size class.

j_call,clone_size,d_call,v_call,cdr3_aa,cdr3_nt
TRBJ2-7,NA,NA,TRBV11-3,CASSLATGTEEYF,TGTGCCAGCAGCTTAGCGACAGGTACCGAGGAGTATTTC
TRBJ1-5,NA,TRBD1,TRBV10-1,CAGKQGTEIMYSNQPQHF,TGCGCCGGCAAGCAGGGGACAGAGATTATGTATAGCAATCAGCCCCAGCATTTT
TRBJ2-1,many,TRBD2,TRBV6-1,CASSEPWGASGSYEQFF,TGTGCCAGCAGTGAACCCTGGGGGGCTAGCGGGAGCTATGAGCAGTTCTTC
TRBJ2-5,NA,NA,TRBV5-1,CASSLASGGETQYF,TGCGCCAGCAGCTTGGCATCAGGGGGGGAGACCCAGTACTTC
TRBJ2-5,NA,NA,TRBV12-3/TRBV12-4,CANSFAGTVYGGTQYF,TGTGCCAACAGTTTTGCCGGGACAGTATACGGGGGGACACAGTACTTC
TRBJ2-1,NA,TRBD2,TRBV19,CASRNRAGANEQFF,TGTGCCAGTAGGAATCGAGCGGGAGCCAATGAGCAGTTCTTC
TRBJ2-5,NA,TRBD1,TRBV11-2,CAGSLARGQLETQYF,TGTGCCGGCAGCTTAGCCAGGGGGCAGTTGGAGACCCAGTACTTT
TRBJ2-2,many,NA,TRBV4-2,CASSQGANTGELFF,TGTGCCAGCAGCCAAGGGGCGAACACCGGGGAGCTGTTTTTT
TRBJ2-1,NA,TRBD2,TRBV10-3,CAISASGSALSSEQSF,TGTGCCATCAGTGCTAGCGGGAGCGCTTTATCCAGTGAGCAGTCCTTC
TRBJ2-1,few,TRBD2,TRBV12-3/TRBV12-4,CASSPGASGNYNEQFF,TGTGCCAGCAGTCCCGGGGCTAGCGGAAATTACAATGAGCAGTTCTTC
TRBJ2-1,NA,NA,TRBV11-2,CASSPRSNGPCNEQFF,TGTGCCAGCAGCCCCCGAAGTAACGGGCCCTGCAATGAGCAGTTCTTC
TRBJ2-7,many,NA,TRBV6-5,CASSYHNDGGQIYEQYF,TGTGCCAGCAGTTACCACAATGACGGGGGCCAAATATACGAGCAGTACTTC
TRBJ1-6,few,NA,TRBV10-3,CAISERGQTANSPLHF,TGTGCCATCAGTGAGCGCGGACAGACAGCCAATTCACCCCTCCACTTT
TRBJ2-7,NA,NA,TRBV11-2,CASVCFSYEKYF,TGTGCCAGCGTGTGTTTCTCCTACGAGAAGTACTTC
TRBJ1-1,NA,NA,TRBV10-1,CASSESGRGATEAFF,TGCGCCAGCAGTGAGTCGGGGAGAGGGGCCACTGAAGCTTTCTTT
TRBJ2-2,NA,TRBD2,TRBV11-2,CASNKGLAATGELFF,TGTGCCAGCAACAAGGGACTAGCGGCCACCGGGGAGCTGTTTTTT
TRBJ1-1,NA,NA,TRBV5-6,CGSSPTGRAEAFF,TGTGGCAGCAGCCCCACGGGGCGCGCTGAAGCTTTCTTT
TRBJ2-5,many,TRBD2,TRBV6-5,CASSSIAGGETQYF,TGTGCCAGCAGTTCGATAGCGGGCGGAGAGACCCAGTACTTC
TRBJ1-5,once,NA,TRBV11-2,CASSSDGHPQHF,TGTGCCAGTAGTTCCGACGGACACCCCCAGCATTTT
TRBJ2-3,NA,TRBD2,TRBV7-2,CASSPMEVLSGRAGATQYF,TGTGCCAGCAGCCCAATGGAGGTCCTCAGCGGGAGGGCCGGAGCTACGCAGTATTTT
TRBJ2-3,medium-sized,NA,TRBV11-2,CASSLGGATGTDTQYF,TGTGCCAGCAGCTTAGGGGGGGCCACGGGCACAGATACGCAGTATTTT
TRBJ2-1,NA,NA,TRBV5-6,CASSLEGGNSYNVQFF,TGTGCCAGCAGCTTGGAGGGCGGGAACTCCTACAATGTGCAGTTCTTC
TRBJ2-1,many,NA,TRBV24-1,CATSLGGNEQFF,TGTGCCACCAGTCTCGGAGGCAATGAGCAGTTCTTC
TRBJ2-3,once,TRBD2,TRBV11-2,CAGSLEGTSGSVYTQYF,TGTGCCGGCAGCTTAGAGGGGACTAGCGGAAGTGTGTATACGCAGTATTTT
TRBJ2-7,many,TRBD1,TRBV11-1,CASSLTLSHPGQTYEQYF,TGTGCCAGCAGCCTTACCCTCTCCCATCCGGGACAGACCTACGAGCAGTACTTC
TRBJ1-2,NA,NA,TRBV11-2,CASSLDSVGDDYTF,TGTGCCAGCAGCTTAGATAGTGTGGGGGATGACTACACCTTC
TRBJ2-3,NA,TRBD2,TRBV5-1,CASSLQTGGTSGSMTDTQYF,TGCGCCAGCAGCTTGCAAACCGGTGGTACTAGCGGGAGTATGACAGATACGCAGTATTTT
TRBJ2-1,NA,NA,TRBV11-2,CGSSRVGGGLYNEQFF,TGTGGCAGCAGCCGAGTGGGAGGGGGACTCTACAATGAGCAGTTCTTC
TRBJ2-1,NA,NA,TRBV11-2,CASSGVPGPAGRNEQFF,TGTGCCAGCAGCGGGGTTCCGGGACCAGCAGGACGGAATGAGCAGTTCTTC
TRBJ2-1,NA,TRBD2,TRBV11-2,CTSSPQREGLGEQFF,TGTACCAGCAGCCCCCAGCGGGAGGGTTTGGGTGAACAGTTCTTC
TRBJ1-4,NA,NA,TRBV5-1,CASSLGLLNEKLFF,TGCGCCAGCAGCTTGGGACTCCTGAATGAAAAACTGTTTTTT
TRBJ2-5,few,NA,TRBV5-1,CASSLLPFRQDYSQETQYF,TGCGCCAGCAGCTTGTTACCCTTTCGTCAGGACTACTCCCAAGAGACCCAGTACTTC
TRBJ2-2,NA,NA,TRBV11-2,CASSPVWVAHRTNTGELSF,TGTGCCAGCAGCCCAGTGTGGGTCGCGCACAGAACGAACACCGGGGAGCTGTCTTTT
TRBJ2-7,many,NA,TRBV11-2,CASSLVSPRAEQYF,TGTGCCAGCAGCTTAGTTTCCCCTAGGGCCGAGCAGTACTTC
TRBJ2-1,NA,NA,TRBV11-2,CASSLVGMATKANEQFF,TGTGCCAGCAGCTTAGTGGGGATGGCTACTAAAGCCAATGAGCAGTTCTTC
TRBJ2-5,NA,TRBD1,TRBV6-5,CASSYSTPHRGFEETQYF,TGTGCCAGCAGTTACTCGACCCCTCACAGGGGTTTCGAAGAGACCCAGTACTTC
TRBJ2-1,few,TRBD2,TRBV6-6,CASRSSGSFYNGQFF,TGTGCCAGCAGGAGTAGCGGGAGCTTCTACAATGGGCAGTTCTTC
TRBJ2-2,many,TRBD2,TRBV11-2,CASSLEGGYGTGELFF,TGTGCCAGCAGCTTAGAGGGAGGGTATGGCACCGGGGAGCTGTTTTTT
TRBJ1-5,NA,NA,TRBV11-2,CASSLAVGSGSTADTQHF,TGTGCCAGCAGCTTAGCCGTGGGTAGCGGGAGCACCGCAGATACACAGCATTTT
TRBJ2-2,NA,NA,TRBV11-2,CASSLVRGAGGELFF,TGTGCCAGCAGCTTAGTCAGGGGGGCCGGCGGGGAGCTGTTTTTT
TRBJ2-2,NA,TRBD1,TRBV19,CASSTGTGVRGELFF,TGTGCCAGTAGTACCGGGACAGGGGTTCGCGGGGAGCTGTTTTTT